Listed below are T cell receptor beta chains from one sample, sequenced in a study of shared clonotypes between healthy human individuals. Method: immunoSEQ multiplex PCR; TCRdb's copy keeps in-frame clones and lacks some. The sample gives hundreds of thousands of clones, approximately 95% of which show up once; over 0.095% is in the top ten. The sequenced sample consisted of naive CD8+ T cells sorted from blood. The receptors shown here come from a woman aged 25 to 39 in good health. Both conserved end residues are part of each CDR3. The D gene is left open where the match is weak. The listing skips clone size in some rows; elsewhere it reads once, few, many or a size class.

v_gene: TRBV5-6
j_gene: TRBJ2-7
d_gene: NA
abundance: NA
CDR3nt: TGTGCCAGCAGCTTCTGGTCAGGCGGGGAGCAGTACTTC
CDR3aa: CASSFWSGGEQYF

v_gene: TRBV27
j_gene: TRBJ2-1
d_gene: NA
abundance: NA
CDR3nt: TGTGCCAGCAGTGCTACGGATCGAGGTGTGTACAATGAGCAGTTCTTC
CDR3aa: CASSATDRGVYNEQFF

v_gene: TRBV7-6
j_gene: TRBJ1-2
d_gene: TRBD1
abundance: once
CDR3nt: TGTGCCAGCAGCTTGGGACAGGGAACCTATGGCTACACCTTC
CDR3aa: CASSLGQGTYGYTF

v_gene: TRBV14
j_gene: TRBJ1-1
d_gene: TRBD1
abundance: NA
CDR3nt: TGTGCCAGCAGCCAAACCGTTGGACAGGCTCATGGGGCTTTCTTT
CDR3aa: CASSQTVGQAHGAFF

v_gene: TRBV5-6
j_gene: TRBJ1-1
d_gene: NA
abundance: NA
CDR3nt: TGTGCCAGCAGCGGGGAAGGACGGCTGAACACTGAAGCTTTCTTT
CDR3aa: CASSGEGRLNTEAFF

v_gene: TRBV7-8
j_gene: TRBJ2-7
d_gene: TRBD1
abundance: NA
CDR3nt: TGTGCATCCGGGGACAGGTCCTACGAGCAGTACTTC
CDR3aa: CASGDRSYEQYF

v_gene: TRBV15
j_gene: TRBJ2-7
d_gene: TRBD2
abundance: NA
CDR3nt: TGTGCCACCAGCGTCAGACTAGCGGGGGCCCCCTACGAGCAGTACTTC
CDR3aa: CATSVRLAGAPYEQYF

v_gene: TRBV6-5
j_gene: TRBJ2-7
d_gene: NA
abundance: NA
CDR3nt: TGTGCCAGCAGTTACGGGGCAGGTTTGGCCGAGCAGTACTTC
CDR3aa: CASSYGAGLAEQYF

v_gene: TRBV5-6
j_gene: TRBJ2-7
d_gene: TRBD1
abundance: NA
CDR3nt: TGTGCCAGCAGCCCGGGGACAGGGGGCTACGAGCAGTACTTC
CDR3aa: CASSPGTGGYEQYF

v_gene: TRBV28
j_gene: TRBJ2-3
d_gene: NA
abundance: NA
CDR3nt: TGTGCCAGCAGTTTGGACGGGCGCACAGATACGCAGTATTTT
CDR3aa: CASSLDGRTDTQYF

v_gene: TRBV2
j_gene: TRBJ1-2
d_gene: NA
abundance: NA
CDR3nt: TGTGCCAGGCGCAACAGGGAAGGCTATGGCTACACCTTC
CDR3aa: CARRNREGYGYTF

v_gene: TRBV6-1
j_gene: TRBJ2-7
d_gene: TRBD2
abundance: NA
CDR3nt: TGTGCCAGCAGTGAAGTACTAGCGGGAGTGGAGACCTACGAGCAGTACTTC
CDR3aa: CASSEVLAGVETYEQYF

v_gene: TRBV28
j_gene: TRBJ2-4
d_gene: NA
abundance: NA
CDR3nt: TGTGCCAGCAGTTTACCCCTGGTCGGCTCCGGGAACATTCAGTACTTC
CDR3aa: CASSLPLVGSGNIQYF

v_gene: TRBV29-1
j_gene: TRBJ2-1
d_gene: NA
abundance: NA
CDR3nt: TGCAGCGTGAAGGGTCTGTTCAGGGACTCCTACAATGAGCAGTTCTTC
CDR3aa: CSVKGLFRDSYNEQFF

v_gene: TRBV6-6
j_gene: TRBJ2-7
d_gene: NA
abundance: NA
CDR3nt: TGTGCCAGCAGCCCCTCCAGGGTTCCCTCCTACGAGCAGTACTTC
CDR3aa: CASSPSRVPSYEQYF

v_gene: TRBV7-8
j_gene: TRBJ2-7
d_gene: TRBD2
abundance: NA
CDR3nt: TGTGCCAGCAGATTTAAAGGTAGCGGGAGGTTCGAGCAGTACTTC
CDR3aa: CASRFKGSGRFEQYF

v_gene: TRBV9
j_gene: TRBJ2-5
d_gene: NA
abundance: NA
CDR3nt: TGTGCCAGCAGCAATCTTCAAGAGACCCAGTACTTC
CDR3aa: CASSNLQETQYF

v_gene: TRBV6-4
j_gene: TRBJ2-3
d_gene: TRBD2
abundance: NA
CDR3nt: TGTGCCAGCAGTGACCAAGCATACGGACTAGCGGGAGGGCTTGGGTGGACAGATACGCAGTATTTT
CDR3aa: CASSDQAYGLAGGLGWTDTQYF

v_gene: TRBV19
j_gene: TRBJ1-5
d_gene: NA
abundance: NA
CDR3nt: TGTGCCAGTAGTCCGAGGGGGTTGAGGGGCCATCAGCCCCAGCATTTT
CDR3aa: CASSPRGLRGHQPQHF

v_gene: TRBV5-6
j_gene: TRBJ2-3
d_gene: TRBD2
abundance: NA
CDR3nt: TGTGCCAGCAGCATAGGACTAGCGGGAGATACGCAGTATTTT
CDR3aa: CASSIGLAGDTQYF

v_gene: TRBV11-2
j_gene: TRBJ1-1
d_gene: NA
abundance: NA
CDR3nt: TGTGCCAGCAGCTTTTTTCCGGCAGGGCACACTGAAGCTTTCTTT
CDR3aa: CASSFFPAGHTEAFF

v_gene: TRBV7-2
j_gene: TRBJ2-1
d_gene: TRBD2
abundance: NA
CDR3nt: TGTGCCAGCAGCTTAAGGTCAACGGCGGGAGGGTATGGCTACAATGAGCAGTTCTTC
CDR3aa: CASSLRSTAGGYGYNEQFF

v_gene: TRBV5-1
j_gene: TRBJ2-5
d_gene: NA
abundance: NA
CDR3nt: TGCGCCAGCAGCTCATACAGGGTGGGGGAGACCCAGTACTTC
CDR3aa: CASSSYRVGETQYF

v_gene: TRBV4-1
j_gene: TRBJ1-3
d_gene: NA
abundance: once
CDR3nt: TGCGCCAGCAGCCAAGAAAATATTGGAGGAAACACCATATATTTT
CDR3aa: CASSQENIGGNTIYF

v_gene: TRBV9
j_gene: TRBJ1-1
d_gene: NA
abundance: NA
CDR3nt: TGTGCCAGCAGCGCCGCCGGGACCGGCACTGAAGCTTTCTTT
CDR3aa: CASSAAGTGTEAFF

v_gene: TRBV2
j_gene: TRBJ1-4
d_gene: NA
abundance: NA
CDR3nt: TGTGCCAGCAGTGAAGGGGCCGCCCGGGAAAAACTGTTTTTT
CDR3aa: CASSEGAAREKLFF

v_gene: TRBV2
j_gene: TRBJ2-7
d_gene: TRBD1
abundance: NA
CDR3nt: TGTGCCACTCGGGACAGCCAGGGGCCGTACGAGCAGTACTTC
CDR3aa: CATRDSQGPYEQYF

v_gene: TRBV6-5
j_gene: TRBJ2-2
d_gene: NA
abundance: NA
CDR3nt: TGTGCCAGCACCCCCACAGTAACCACCGGGGAGCTGTTTTTT
CDR3aa: CASTPTVTTGELFF

v_gene: TRBV28
j_gene: TRBJ2-7
d_gene: TRBD2
abundance: NA
CDR3nt: TGTGCCAGCAGATATCGGGAGGGAACCTACGAGCAGTACTTC
CDR3aa: CASRYREGTYEQYF

v_gene: TRBV27
j_gene: TRBJ1-1
d_gene: TRBD1
abundance: NA
CDR3nt: TGTGCCAGCAGGCCTCAGGGGGTGACTGAAGCTTTCTTT
CDR3aa: CASRPQGVTEAFF

v_gene: TRBV5-8
j_gene: TRBJ1-4
d_gene: NA
abundance: NA
CDR3nt: TGTGCCAGCAGCCCTGGCGGAGGGTTTAATGAAAAACTGTTTTTT
CDR3aa: CASSPGGGFNEKLFF